This TCR beta chain appears in the sequencing data of a study of glioma-infiltrating T cells after dendritic cell vaccination (TCRdb year 2016). Background on the whole study: Of the roughly 15 glioblastoma patients in the cohort, all drawn from Phase I and II dendritic cell vaccination trials, 9 were newly diagnosed and 6 had recurrent disease. The vaccine consisted of monocyte-derived dendritic cells cultured seven days with IL-4 and GM-CSF, then pulsed overnight with autologous tumor lysate. Survival after dendritic cell vaccination was correlated with TCR sequencing metrics such as TIL content and the overlap between tumor and blood repertoires. Patients received three intradermal dendritic cell vaccine injections at biweekly intervals in the arm below the axilla. In glioblastoma patients vaccinated with dendritic cells, deep sequencing of TCR beta CDR3 regions served to measure tumor-infiltrating lymphocyte content and to compare repertoires between tumor and blood. Between the early 2000s and the early 2010s, the patients were given dendritic cell vaccination pulsed with autologous tumor lysate.

The CDR3 covers 15 residues, taking in both the cysteine and the phenylalanine. Of the read, only the CDR3 DNA is kept; its 45 bases are in frame from base 1. CDR1 and CDR2, per the germline V gene, are MGHRA and YSYEKL. V is pared back by 1 base and J by 0 bases, with 8 bases lying between the germline termini. Paper-wide results and their limitations: The cohort was small and heterogeneous, and full blood and tumor sets were available for few patients, with initial-recurrent tumor pairs available for even fewer patients. TCR clonality showed no direct relationship with survival, which suggests that a diverse polyclonal response may be important. After dendritic cell vaccination, a higher estimated pretreatment TIL content predicted longer time to progression and overall survival. The TCR overlap response model with three groups was called speculative and said to need prospective validation.

The time point label corresponds to: after dendritic cell vaccination, including at tumor progression/relapse. Patients were selected on the basis of adequate residual fresh-frozen tumor tissue and more than two years of available survival data. Although molecular status otherwise differed among the glioblastoma patients, no patient had an isocitrate dehydrogenase mutation. PBMC were collected before vaccination, two weeks after the third vaccination, and at tumor progression if tumor progression occurred. The Qiagen DNeasy Blood extraction Kit was used for extraction of genomic DNA. Using the immunoSEQ assay, TCRB CDR3 regions were amplified from roughly 2 micrograms of genomic DNA, or from all available DNA when less than that was on hand. The multiplex PCR employed 60 forward primers targeting TCR V beta segments and 13 reverse primers targeting J beta segments. To estimate the number of reads per starting template, synthetic control templates were added to each sample at limiting dilution. The Illumina HiSeq System generated sequencing reads of 87 bp. Concerning the study's data processing: PCR and sequencing errors were removed by a nearest neighbor algorithm that merged closely related sequences. TCR overlap was measured as the percentage of unique tumor TCR beta sequences also present in the same patient's peripheral blood. TCRdb provides this immuneACCESS table in a form limited to in-frame rearrangements. Some clones are lacking; in checked studies, under half of them reflect an unresolved V gene, and why the rest are absent is not known. The D gene and trimming were derived from the DNA, and the V and J assignments and clone size from that table. This sample has over 90,000 clones in its table, and around 80% of those were observed once. Roughly 5.9% of the sample comes from the top ten.

A note on this clone: Its antigen is still unknown. No per-base quality is available; no much larger clone lies one base away.

The sequenced sample was blood, obtained after dendritic cell vaccination. The sequence came from a human donor with glioblastoma. The chain was built from TRBV4-1 and TRBJ2-3; TRBD2 is perhaps the D gene, given 5 matching bases. The DNA sequence is as follows: TGCGCCAGCAGCCAAGTCGGCGGGAGCACAGATACGCAGTATTTT. It codes for CASSQVGGSTDTQYF.